Following are 24 T cell receptor beta chains from one sample sequenced in a study of shared clonotypes between healthy human individuals. Generated by immunoSEQ multiplex PCR, the TCRdb table keeps only in-frame clones and is missing some. The sample yields some 120,000 clones, 68% seen once. Sequenced: memory CD8+ T cells sorted from blood. The sample's subset: CD45RO+ cells pooled with CCR7-negative TemRA cells. All receptors come from a woman in her 30s in good health.

The CDR3 sequence: CASSYLTGLEGGYTF. The CDR3 DNA is TGTGCCAGCAGTTACTTAACAGGGCTCGAGGGGGGCTACACCTTC. This chain links TRBV6-5 with TRBJ1-2; TRBD1 is a possible D gene (6 bases). CDR1 MNHEY and CDR2 SVGAGI come from the germline V gene. The CDR3 covers 15 residues. Trimming stripped 1 base from V and 8 bases from J, with 17 bases between.

Here the CDR3 reads CASSLGGGPDEQYF. The CDR3 bases are TGTGCCAGCAGCTTAGGGGGTGGCCCGGACGAGCAGTACTTC. This chain connects TRBV11-2 to TRBJ2-7; unclear D gene. V dropped 1 base and J dropped 5 bases, with 12 bases sitting between them. Germline V lookup: CDR1 SGHAT, CDR2 FQNNGV. The CDR3 consists of 14 residues.

This chain connects TRBV5-1 to TRBJ2-2; 11 nucleotides agree with TRBD2. Germline V gene data show CDR1 as SGHRS and CDR2 as YFSETQ. This CDR3 has 16 residues. Trimming took 4 bases from V and 0 from J; bases not matched to a gene: 2. The CDR3 is CASSKGLAANTGELFF. CDR3 sequence (DNA): TGCGCCAGCAGCAAGGGACTAGCGGCGAACACCGGGGAGCTGTTTTTT.

For this clone: Other DNA variants within this sample encode the same CDR3. This rearrangement joins TRBV27 to TRBJ1-4; TRBD1 might be the D (5 bases). The germline V gene has CDR1 MNHEY and CDR2 SMNVEV (reference sequence). CDR3 length equals 14 residues. The V and J ends lost 8 bases and 5 bases respectively, with 15 bases between them. This chain's CDR3 is CASSPGTANEKLFF. DNA of the CDR3: TGTGCCAGCTCCCCCGGGACCGCGAATGAAAAACTGTTTTTT.

This clone occurred a few times. V usage is TRBV14 and J usage is TRBJ2-4, with TRBD2 matching 10 bases. The CDR3 is 16 amino acids. Looked up from germline, CDR1 is SGHDN and CDR2 is FVKESK. The V segment lost 4 bases and the J segment 5 bases; nucleotides outside the gene matches: 8. Here the CDR3 reads CASSLGFGLAENIQYF. The CDR3 nucleotides are TGTGCCAGCAGCCTTGGTTTCGGACTAGCGGAAAACATTCAGTACTTC.

This chain joins TRBV11-2 and TRBJ2-7; D uncertain. The germline gives CDR1 SGHAT, CDR2 FQNNGV. V shed 1 base and J shed 0 bases, with 13 bases lying between them. The CDR3 extends over 16 amino acids. The CDR3 coding sequence is TGTGCCAGCAGCTTAGGGATCCTTTTTAGCTCCTACGAGCAGTACTTC. Translation gives CASSLGILFSSYEQYF.

The chain links TRBV4-1 to TRBJ1-3, with 7 bases lining up with TRBD1. The germline V gene encodes CDR1 MGHRA and CDR2 YSYEKL. The CDR3 covers 15 residues. V trimming: 3 bases; J trimming: 2 bases; junction bases outside the gene matches: 4. DNA for the CDR3: TGCGCCAGCAGCCACCCCCAGGGGGCTGGAAACACCATATATTTT. Translated, it gives CASSHPQGAGNTIYF.

This clone appeared a few times. V and J are TRBV5-6 and TRBJ1-1; unclear D gene. CDR3 size: 13 residues. In germline, CDR1 is SGHDT, CDR2 YYEEEE. Between the trimmed V and J ends, which lost 2 bases and 0 bases, there was a span of 5 bases. For the CDR3, the DNA is TGTGCCAGCAGCTTCAACATGAACACTGAAGCTTTCTTT. It codes for CASSFNMNTEAFF.

The CDR3 region has the DNA TGTGCCAGCAGCTTAGGGACAGGGGAAAAGGACGAGCAGTACTTC. Translating it yields CASSLGTGEKDEQYF. The gene calls are TRBV7-7 and TRBJ2-7; 9 bases are a match to TRBD1. V shed 1 base, J shed 5 bases, and the junction held 6 bases outside the gene matches. The CDR3 consists of 15 residues. Germline V gives CDR1 SSHAT, CDR2 FNYEAQ (reference sequence).

The chain uses TRBV13 and TRBJ1-2; maybe TRBD1 (5 bases). Germline-derived CDR1 and CDR2 are PRHDT and FYEKMQ (reference sequence). V lost 3 bases and J lost 4, with 12 bases in between. The CDR3 is 14 residues long. CDR3 bases: TGTGCCAGCAGCTTGCGGGGGTATCCCTATGGCTACACCTTC. As protein: CASSLRGYPYGYTF. Variable domain in full (rest from reference TRBV13 and TRBJ1-2): AAGVIQSPRHLIKEKRETATLKCYPIPRHDTVYWYQQGPGQDPQFLISFYEKMQSDKGSIPDRFSAQQFSDYHSELNMSSLELGDSALYFCASSLRGYPYGYTFGSGTRLTVV.

The chain joins TRBV19 to TRBJ1-3; D might be TRBD1 (6 bases). This CDR3 region has 16 residues. Germline V lookup: CDR1 LNHDA, CDR2 SQIVND (reference sequence). Trimming left V 5 bases short and J 6 bases short, with 20 bases between. The CDR3 DNA follows: TGTGCCAGTAGTTTCCACTGGTCGCAGGGGAAAAACACCATATATTTT. Translating it yields CASSFHWSQGKNTIYF. The complete variable domain, with remaining parts taken from reference TRBV19 and TRBJ1-3, reads DGGITQSPKYLFRKEGQNVTLSCEQNLNHDAMYWYRQDPGQGLRLIYYSQIVNDFQKGDIAEGYSVSREKKESFPLTVTSAQKNPTAFYLCASSFHWSQGKNTIYFGEGSWLTVV.

The chain has TRBV7-6 and TRBJ2-5; D unresolved. The CDR3 spans 10 residues. From germline, CDR1 is SGHVS and CDR2 FNYEAQ. As DNA, the CDR3 is TGTGCGGTCGGCGCAGAGACCCAGTACTTC. Its translation: CAVGAETQYF.

V is TRBV6-5 and J is TRBJ1-2; the D is unclear. Germline V CDR1 and CDR2: MNHEY, SVGAGI. The CDR3 is 16 residues long. V was clipped by 3 bases and J by 3 bases, with 17 bases between them. CDR3 in amino acids: CASSYSVFGEYYGYTF. CDR3 nucleotides: TGTGCCAGCAGTTATTCGGTATTTGGGGAGTACTATGGCTACACCTTC.

This clone was counted only a few times. J is TRBJ1-1 and V is TRBV19, with D unclear. CDR3 length equals 14 residues. V was trimmed by 1 base and J by 4 bases, leaving 10 bases between them. Per germline, CDR1 LNHDA and CDR2 SQIVND (reference sequence). CDR3 coding DNA: TGTGCCAGTAGTATAGCAGGTGGAACCACTGAAGCTTTCTTT. Translated, it gives CASSIAGGTTEAFF.

Only a few counts were recorded for this clone. As DNA, the CDR3 is TGTGCCAGCAGCGAAGATGAAGGGGAGCTGTTTTTT. Amino acid sequence: CASSEDEGELFF. V usage is TRBV5-4 and J usage is TRBJ2-2; D not resolved. The CDR3 spans 12 residues. CDR1 and CDR2 from the germline V gene are SGHNT and YYREEE (reference sequence). V lost 4 bases and J 8 bases, leaving 9 bases between the germline ends.

The chain uses TRBV28 and TRBJ2-1; tentatively, D is TRBD2 (5 bases). Germline loops: CDR1 MDHEN, CDR2 SYDVKM. The CDR3 length is 16 residues. Between the trimmed V and J ends, which lost 5 bases and 0 bases, there was a span of 14 bases. CDR3 sequence: CASSPQLASSYNEQFF. The CDR3 bases are TGTGCCAGCAGTCCTCAGCTAGCTAGCTCCTACAATGAGCAGTTCTTC.

CDR3 nucleotide sequence: TGTGCCAGCTCACCGACAGGGGGAGGAATGTTGGAGCCCCAGCATTTT. Its protein product is CASSPTGGGMLEPQHF. The chain uses TRBV18 and TRBJ1-5; 9 positions agree with TRBD1. CDR3 length equals 16 residues. Losses at the gene ends were 3 bases for V and 8 bases for J; bases not matched to a gene: 11. CDR1 and CDR2 from the germline V gene are KGHSH and LQKENI.

This clone was counted between two and nine times. This chain uses TRBV5-1 with TRBJ2-1; 11 bases line up with TRBD2. Trimming cost V 4 bases and J 7 bases; bases outside gene matches: 13. Germline V gene sequence: CDR1 SGHRS, CDR2 YFSETQ. This CDR3 comprises 17 residues. CDR3: CASSQASGRPPRNEQFF. Written as DNA, the CDR3 is TGCGCCAGCAGCCAAGCTAGCGGGAGGCCTCCCAGGAATGAGCAGTTCTTC.

This clone was counted once. The genes are TRBV27 and TRBJ2-1; 15 nucleotides match TRBD2. Germline V gene sequence: CDR1 MNHEY, CDR2 SMNVEV (reference sequence). CDR3 length: 16 residues. The V segment lost 3 bases and the J segment 8 bases; nucleotides outside the gene matches: 5. The CDR3 region has the DNA TGTGCCAGCAGTTTCGGGACTAGCGGGAGGAGGTATGAGCAGTTCTTC. It encodes CASSFGTSGRRYEQFF.

This rearrangement joins TRBV15 to TRBJ1-2; 11 nucleotides line up with TRBD1. V shed 2 bases, J shed 6 bases, and the junction held 11 bases outside the gene matches. Germline CDR1 LNHNV, CDR2 YYDKDF (reference sequence). The CDR3 contains 17 residues. CDR3 residues: CATSRTGTGGQWDGYTF. CDR3 nucleotide sequence: TGTGCCACCAGCAGAACCGGGACAGGGGGGCAGTGGGATGGCTACACCTTC.

The genes are TRBV7-8 and TRBJ2-7, with D unresolved. CDR1 and CDR2 (germline): SGHVS, FQNEAQ. The CDR3 is 14 amino acids. Trimming removed 1 base from V and 0 bases from J, with 7 bases in between. CDR3 sequence: CASSLGATSYEQYF. CDR3 nucleotide sequence: TGTGCCAGCAGCTTAGGAGCCACCTCCTACGAGCAGTACTTC.

The V gene is TRBV4-1, the J gene TRBJ2-4, with 8 bases identical to TRBD2. The V gene end was trimmed by 3 bases and the J gene end by 2 bases; junction bases not matched to a gene: 3. Per germline, CDR1 MGHRA and CDR2 YSYEKL. This CDR3 has 15 amino acids. DNA of the CDR3: TGCGCCAGCAGCCAGCTAGCGGGTACCAAAAACATTCAGTACTTC. Translating it yields CASSQLAGTKNIQYF.

V usage is TRBV29-1 and J usage is TRBJ2-5; a weak D match, TRBD2 (5 bases). The CDR3 has 13 amino acids. V dropped 7 bases and J dropped 5 bases, with 17 bases sitting between them. Germline CDR1 SQVTM, CDR2 ANQGSEA. In DNA, the CDR3 is TGCAGCGGCAGTTCGAGGGCTGGGGAGACCCAGTACTTC. Its protein product is CSGSSRAGETQYF.

A few counts support this clone. The rearrangement joins TRBV4-1 to TRBJ1-4; D is unclear. Trimming took off 1 base at V and 8 bases at J, with 17 bases between the two ends. There are 16 residues in the CDR3. Per germline, CDR1 MGHRA and CDR2 YSYEKL. CDR3 bases: TGCGCCAGCAGCCAAGTTGACATGGGATTTGGGGAAAAACTGTTTTTT. Its translation: CASSQVDMGFGEKLFF.